This TCR beta chain was retrieved from a study of cytomegalovirus exposure and HLA in healthy donors. Background on the study: Early release data held about 85 million unique TCRs from HLA-typed donors.

This CDR3 contains 16 residues. The germline V gene encodes CDR1 LGHNA and CDR2 YNFKEQ. J lost 4 bases, V lost 4 bases, and 8 bases had no gene match. PCR employed 60 Vbeta and 13 Jbeta primers. Measured with immunoSEQ multiplex PCR; TCRdb has only the in-frame clones, and not every one. The sample carries fewer than 150,000 clones, 82% recorded once. This clone was counted a few times. The antigen is undetermined. Study-wide results and caveats: A list of 150 or so TCR beta chains associated with cytomegalovirus was given. In vitro, a few CMV-associated chains proved specific for CMV antigens.

The donors, nominally healthy at sampling, likely had unrecorded immune exposures. The specimen was PBMCs. The chain couples TRBV4-2 to TRBJ1-4, with 8 bases aligning to TRBD1. The receptor comes from a woman aged 18-29 years in good health and CMV-seronegative. The CDR3 is CASSPGRGLDNEKLFF. Here the CDR3 DNA reads TGTGCCAGCAGCCCCGGCAGGGGGCTTGATAATGAAAAACTGTTTTTT.